The clone carrying this T cell receptor (beta chain) was detected only once. The CDR3 spans 14 residues. The entry originates in a study of blood T cell repertoires in COVID-19. Turning to the study itself: Whether acute or convalescent, the COVID-19 samples came from the United States, Italy and Spain. PBMCs, B-cell-depleted T cells, or T cells provided the cDNA or gDNA that made up the material.

Original processing methods: How many nucleated cells were present was estimated from reference gene primer amplification. Data came from immunoSEQ multiplex PCR; TCRdb stores just in-frame clones and leaves some out. That table supplies the V and J calls and clone size; D and trimming were determined from the DNA. The sample shows approximately 160,000 clones, 81% of them seen only once. This TCR derives from a man in his fifties or sixties with active or convalescent COVID-19. Sequenced material: peripheral blood. The chain is built from TRBV21-1 and TRBJ1-5; TRBD1, the D gene given by the table, was not confirmed from the DNA. TRBV21-1 is a recognized pseudogene. The CDR3, as DNA: TGTGCCAGCCAGCAGGGGGCAGCCAATCAGCCCCAGCATTTT. The encoded protein is CASQQGAANQPQHF.